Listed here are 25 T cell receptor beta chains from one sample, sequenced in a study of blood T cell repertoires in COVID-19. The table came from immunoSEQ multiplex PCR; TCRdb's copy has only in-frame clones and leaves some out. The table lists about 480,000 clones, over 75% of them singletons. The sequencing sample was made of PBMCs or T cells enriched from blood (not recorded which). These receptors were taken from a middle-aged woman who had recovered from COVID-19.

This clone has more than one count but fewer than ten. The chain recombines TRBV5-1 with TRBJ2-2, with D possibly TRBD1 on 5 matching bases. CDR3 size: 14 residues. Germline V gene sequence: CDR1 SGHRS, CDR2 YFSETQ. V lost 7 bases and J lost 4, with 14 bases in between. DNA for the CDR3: TGCGCCAGCGGGGCCGGAGAGGTCACCGGGGAGCTGTTTTTT. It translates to CASGAGEVTGELFF.

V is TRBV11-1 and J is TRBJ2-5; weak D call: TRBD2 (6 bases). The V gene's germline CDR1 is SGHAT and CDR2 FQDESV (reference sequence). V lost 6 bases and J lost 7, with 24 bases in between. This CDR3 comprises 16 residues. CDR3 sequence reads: CASRNSGLDFSGTQYF. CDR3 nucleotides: TGTGCCAGCAGGAATAGTGGGCTAGATTTTAGCGGGACCCAGTACTTC.

CDR3 bases: TGTGCCACCAGTGATTGGGACAGTATCAATGAGCAGTTCTTC. Translation: CATSDWDSINEQFF. The gene calls are TRBV24-1 and TRBJ2-1; TRBD1 matches at 7 bases. This CDR3 spans 14 amino acids. The V gene end was trimmed by 2 bases and the J gene end by 6 bases; junction bases not matched to a gene: 3. CDR1 and CDR2 from the germline V gene are KGHDR and SFDVKD.

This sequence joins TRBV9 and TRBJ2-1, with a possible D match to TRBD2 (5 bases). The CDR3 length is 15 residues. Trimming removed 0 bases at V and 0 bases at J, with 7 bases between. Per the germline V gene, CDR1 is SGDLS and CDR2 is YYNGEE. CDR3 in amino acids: CASSVDEGSYNEQFF. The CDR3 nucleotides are TGTGCCAGCAGCGTAGATGAGGGCTCCTACAATGAGCAGTTCTTC.

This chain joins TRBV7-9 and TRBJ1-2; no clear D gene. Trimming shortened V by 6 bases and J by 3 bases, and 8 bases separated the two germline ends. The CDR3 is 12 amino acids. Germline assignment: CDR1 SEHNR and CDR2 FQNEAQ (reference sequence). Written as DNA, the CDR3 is TGTGCCAGCAGAAGACAAGACTATGGCTACACCTTC. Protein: CASRRQDYGYTF. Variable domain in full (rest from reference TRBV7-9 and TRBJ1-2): DTGVSQNPRHKITKRGQNVTFRCDPISEHNRLYWYRQTLGQGPEFLTYFQNEAQLEKSRLLSDRFSAERPKGSFSTLEIQRTEQGDSAMYLCASRRQDYGYTFGSGTRLTVV.

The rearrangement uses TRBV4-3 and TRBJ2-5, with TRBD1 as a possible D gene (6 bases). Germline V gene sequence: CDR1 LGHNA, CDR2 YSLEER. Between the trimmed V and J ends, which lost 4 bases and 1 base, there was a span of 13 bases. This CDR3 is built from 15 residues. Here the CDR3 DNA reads TGCGCCAGCAGCCTGGGGGCCAGTCTCCAAGAGACCCAGTACTTC. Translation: CASSLGASLQETQYF.

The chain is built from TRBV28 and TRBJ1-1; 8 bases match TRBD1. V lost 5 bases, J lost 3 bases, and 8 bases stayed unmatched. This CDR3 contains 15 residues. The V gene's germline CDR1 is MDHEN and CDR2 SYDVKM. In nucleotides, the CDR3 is TGTGCCAGCAGTCCACAGACAGGGGTGGACACTGAAGCTTTCTTT. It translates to CASSPQTGVDTEAFF.

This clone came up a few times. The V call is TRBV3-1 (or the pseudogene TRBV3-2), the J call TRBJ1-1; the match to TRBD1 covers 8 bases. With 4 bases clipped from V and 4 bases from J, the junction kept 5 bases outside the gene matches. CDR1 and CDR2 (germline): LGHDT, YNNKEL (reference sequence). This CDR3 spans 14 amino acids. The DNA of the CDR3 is TGTGCCAGCAGCCTTAGGACAGGGACCACTGAAGCTTTCTTT. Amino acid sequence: CASSLRTGTTEAFF.

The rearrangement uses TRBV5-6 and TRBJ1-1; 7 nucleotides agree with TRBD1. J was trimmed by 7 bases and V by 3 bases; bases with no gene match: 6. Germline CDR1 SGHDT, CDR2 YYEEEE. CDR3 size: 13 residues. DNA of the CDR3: TGTGCCAGCAGCTACGGGACAGAAAGTGAAGCTTTCTTT. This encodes CASSYGTESEAFF.

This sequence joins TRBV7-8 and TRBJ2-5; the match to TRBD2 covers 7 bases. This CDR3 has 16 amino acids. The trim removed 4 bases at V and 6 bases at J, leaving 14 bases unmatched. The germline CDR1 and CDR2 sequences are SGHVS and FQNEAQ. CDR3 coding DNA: TGTGCCAGCAGCTCGCTCCTAGCGGCTCTCATGAAGACCCAGTACTTC. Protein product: CASSSLLAALMKTQYF.

CDR3 residues: CASTPTGGITEAFF. CDR3 bases: TGTGCCAGCACCCCGACAGGGGGCATCACTGAAGCTTTCTTT. The chain combines TRBV11-3 with TRBJ1-1; TRBD1 matches 10 bases. The CDR3 consists of 14 residues. In germline, CDR1 is SGHNT, CDR2 YENEEA. J gave up 4 bases and V 7 bases, and 6 bases lay outside the gene matches.

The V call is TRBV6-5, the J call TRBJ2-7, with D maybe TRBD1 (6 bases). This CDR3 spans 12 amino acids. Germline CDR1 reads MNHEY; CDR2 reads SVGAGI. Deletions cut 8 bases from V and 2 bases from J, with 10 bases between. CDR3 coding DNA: TGTGCCAGCGCCAGGGGAGCCTACGAGCAGTACTTC. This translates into CASARGAYEQYF.

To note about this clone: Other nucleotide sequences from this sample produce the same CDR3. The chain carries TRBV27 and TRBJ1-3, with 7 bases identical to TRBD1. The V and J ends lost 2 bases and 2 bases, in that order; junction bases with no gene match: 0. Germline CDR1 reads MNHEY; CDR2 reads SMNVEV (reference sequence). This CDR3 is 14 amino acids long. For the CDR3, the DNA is TGTGCCAGCAGTTTAACAGGGGCTGGAAACACCATATATTTT. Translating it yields CASSLTGAGNTIYF.

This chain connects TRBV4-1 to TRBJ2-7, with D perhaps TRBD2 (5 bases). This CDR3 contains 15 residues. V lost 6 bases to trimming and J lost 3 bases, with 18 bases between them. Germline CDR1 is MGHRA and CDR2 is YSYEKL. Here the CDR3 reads CASRSRTGINYEQYF. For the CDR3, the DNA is TGCGCCAGCAGAAGTCGCACGGGAATCAACTACGAGCAGTACTTC.

In DNA form, the CDR3 reads TGTGCCAGTAGTATCCATTCCCGACTAGCGGGAGCCAATGAGCAGTTCTTC. As protein: CASSIHSRLAGANEQFF. The V call is TRBV19, the J call TRBJ2-1; 12 nucleotides line up with TRBD2. From germline, CDR1 is LNHDA and CDR2 SQIVND (reference sequence). CDR3 size: 17 residues. After removal of 3 bases from V and 6 bases from J, the junction contained 9 bases not matched to a gene.

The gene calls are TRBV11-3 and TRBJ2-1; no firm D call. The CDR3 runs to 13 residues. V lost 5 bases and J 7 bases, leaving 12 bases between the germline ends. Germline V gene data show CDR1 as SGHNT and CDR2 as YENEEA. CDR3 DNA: TGTGCCAGCAGCATAAGTCCACAGAATGAGCAGTTCTTC. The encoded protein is CASSISPQNEQFF. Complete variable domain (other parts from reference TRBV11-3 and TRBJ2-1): EAGVVQSPRYKIIEKKQPVAFWCNPISGHNTLYWYLQNLGQGPELLIRYENEEAVDDSQLPKDRFSAERLKGVDSTLKIQPAELGDSAVYLCASSISPQNEQFFGPGTRLTVL.

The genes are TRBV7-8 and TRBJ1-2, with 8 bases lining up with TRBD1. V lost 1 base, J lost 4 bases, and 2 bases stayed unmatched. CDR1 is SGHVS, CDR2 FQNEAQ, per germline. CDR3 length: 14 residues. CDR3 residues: CASSLGDRGYGYTF. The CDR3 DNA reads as TGTGCCAGCAGCTTAGGCGACAGGGGCTATGGCTACACCTTC. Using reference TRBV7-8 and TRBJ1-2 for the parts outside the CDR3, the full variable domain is GAGVSQSPRYKVAKRGQDVALRCDPISGHVSLFWYQQALGQGPEFLTYFQNEAQLDKSGLPSDRFFAERPEGSVSTLKIQRTQQEDSAVYLCASSLGDRGYGYTFGSGTRLTVV.

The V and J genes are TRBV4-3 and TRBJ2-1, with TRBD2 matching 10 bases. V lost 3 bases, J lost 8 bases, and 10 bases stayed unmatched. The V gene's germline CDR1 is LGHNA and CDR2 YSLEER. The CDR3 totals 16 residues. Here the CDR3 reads CASSQASSGSLDEQFF. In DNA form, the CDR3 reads TGCGCCAGCAGCCAGGCTTCTAGCGGGAGCCTCGATGAGCAGTTCTTC.

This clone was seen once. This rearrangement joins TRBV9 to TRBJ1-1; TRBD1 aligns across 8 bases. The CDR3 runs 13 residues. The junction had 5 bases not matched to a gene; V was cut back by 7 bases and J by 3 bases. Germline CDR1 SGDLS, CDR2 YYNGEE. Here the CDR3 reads CASRPTGDTEAFF. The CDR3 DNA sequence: TGTGCCAGCCGGCCGACAGGGGACACTGAAGCTTTCTTT.

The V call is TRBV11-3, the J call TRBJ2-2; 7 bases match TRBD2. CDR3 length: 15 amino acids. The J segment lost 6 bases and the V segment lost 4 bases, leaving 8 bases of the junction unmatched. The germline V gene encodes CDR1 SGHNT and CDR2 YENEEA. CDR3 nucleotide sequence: TGTGCCAGCAGCTCCCGTGGCGGGAGTTCCGGGGAGCTGTTTTTT. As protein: CASSSRGGSSGELFF. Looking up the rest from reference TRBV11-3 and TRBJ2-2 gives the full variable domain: EAGVVQSPRYKIIEKKQPVAFWCNPISGHNTLYWYLQNLGQGPELLIRYENEEAVDDSQLPKDRFSAERLKGVDSTLKIQPAELGDSAVYLCASSSRGGSSGELFFGEGSRLTVL.

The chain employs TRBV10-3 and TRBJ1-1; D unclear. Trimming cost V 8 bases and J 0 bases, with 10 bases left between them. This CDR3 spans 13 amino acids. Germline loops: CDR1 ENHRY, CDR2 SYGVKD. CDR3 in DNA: TGTGCCATCGGCTCCCTCATGAACACTGAAGCTTTCTTT. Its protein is CAIGSLMNTEAFF.

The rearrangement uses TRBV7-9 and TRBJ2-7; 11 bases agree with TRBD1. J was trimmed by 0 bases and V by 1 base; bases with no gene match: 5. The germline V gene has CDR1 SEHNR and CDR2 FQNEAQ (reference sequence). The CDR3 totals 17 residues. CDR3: CASSLVPGQGDSYEQYF. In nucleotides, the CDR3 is TGTGCCAGCAGCTTAGTCCCGGGACAGGGGGACTCCTACGAGCAGTACTTC. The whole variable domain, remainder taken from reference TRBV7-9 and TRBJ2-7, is DTGVSQNPRHKITKRGQNVTFRCDPISEHNRLYWYRQTLGQGPEFLTYFQNEAQLEKSRLLSDRFSAERPKGSFSTLEIQRTEQGDSAMYLCASSLVPGQGDSYEQYFGPGTRLTVT.

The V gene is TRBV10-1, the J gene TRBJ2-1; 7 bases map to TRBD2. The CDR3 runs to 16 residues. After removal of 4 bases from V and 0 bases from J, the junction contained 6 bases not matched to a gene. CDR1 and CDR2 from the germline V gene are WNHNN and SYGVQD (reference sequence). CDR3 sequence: CASSALALSSYNEQFF. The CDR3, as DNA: TGCGCCAGCAGTGCACTAGCGTTGAGCTCCTACAATGAGCAGTTCTTC.

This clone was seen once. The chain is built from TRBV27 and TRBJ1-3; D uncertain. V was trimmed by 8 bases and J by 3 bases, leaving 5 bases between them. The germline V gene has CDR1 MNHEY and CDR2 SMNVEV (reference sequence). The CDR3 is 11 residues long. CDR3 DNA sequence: TGTGCCAGCGGAGTTGGAAACACCATATATTTT. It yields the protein CASGVGNTIYF.

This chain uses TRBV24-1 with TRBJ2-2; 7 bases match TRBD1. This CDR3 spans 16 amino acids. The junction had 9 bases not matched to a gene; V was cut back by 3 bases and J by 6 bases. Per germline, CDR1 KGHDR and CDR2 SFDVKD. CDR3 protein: CATSDPRQGSSGELFF. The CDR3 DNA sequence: TGTGCCACCAGTGATCCCCGACAGGGTAGTTCCGGGGAGCTGTTTTTT.